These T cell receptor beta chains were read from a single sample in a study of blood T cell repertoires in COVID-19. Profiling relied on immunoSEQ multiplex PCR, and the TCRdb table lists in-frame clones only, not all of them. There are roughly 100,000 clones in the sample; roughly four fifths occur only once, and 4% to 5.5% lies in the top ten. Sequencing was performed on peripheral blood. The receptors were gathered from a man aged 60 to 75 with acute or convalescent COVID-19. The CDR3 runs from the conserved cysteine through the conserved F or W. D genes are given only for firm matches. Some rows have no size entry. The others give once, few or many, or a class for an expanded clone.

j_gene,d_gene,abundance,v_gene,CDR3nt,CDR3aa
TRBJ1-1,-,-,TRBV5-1,TGCGCCAGCAGCCTATACCCCAGCTCAACAGTGAACACTGAAGCTTTCTTT,CASSLYPSSTVNTEAFF
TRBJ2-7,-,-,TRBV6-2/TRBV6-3,TGTGCCAGCAGTTCTTCAGGGAACGAGCAGTACTTC,CASSSSGNEQYF
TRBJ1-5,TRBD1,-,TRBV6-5,TGTGCCAGCAGTACGACAGGGGGAGGCCAGCCCCAGCATTTT,CASSTTGGGQPQHF
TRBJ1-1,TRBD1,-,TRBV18,TGTGCCAGCTCAAGAGGACAGGGGAACACTGAAGCTTTCTTT,CASSRGQGNTEAFF
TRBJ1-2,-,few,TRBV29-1,TGCAGCGTTGAAGACGATGGACTCCCTAACTATGGCTACACCTTC,CSVEDDGLPNYGYTF
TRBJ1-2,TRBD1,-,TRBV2,TGTGCCAGCAGTGGCGGACAGGGGGAGAACTATGGCTACACCTTC,CASSGGQGENYGYTF
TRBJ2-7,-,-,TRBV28,TGTGCCAGCAGTTCCTATAGCTCCTACGAGCAGTACTTC,CASSSYSSYEQYF
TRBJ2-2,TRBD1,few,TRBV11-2,TGTGCCAGCAGCTTAATGACAGGGCAGAGAACCGGGGAGCTGTTTTTT,CASSLMTGQRTGELFF
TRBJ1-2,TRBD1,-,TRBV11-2,TGTGCCAGCAGCTCCCAGGACAGGGGGCGCGTTGGCTACACCTTC,CASSSQDRGRVGYTF
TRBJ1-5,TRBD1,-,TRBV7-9,TGTGCCAGCAGCCGGACAGGGGGTTATAGCAATCAGCCCCAGCATTTT,CASSRTGGYSNQPQHF
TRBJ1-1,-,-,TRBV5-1,TGCGCCAGCAGCCCTGGGCCAAGGGGATTAGACACTGAAGCTTTCTTT,CASSPGPRGLDTEAFF
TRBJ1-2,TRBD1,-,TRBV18,TGTGCCAGCTCACCGGACAGGGGCTATGGCTACACCTTC,CASSPDRGYGYTF
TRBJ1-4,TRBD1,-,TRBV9,TGTGCCAGCAGCGTCGGAACAGGGGGCGCGAGTAAAAAACTGTTTTTT,CASSVGTGGASKKLFF
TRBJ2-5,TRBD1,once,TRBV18,TGTGCCAGCTCACTACAGGGGGGAGAGACCCAGTACTTC,CASSLQGGETQYF
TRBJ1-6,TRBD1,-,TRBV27,TGTGCCAGCAGTTTTAACAGGGGTTTCTATAATTCACCCCTCCACTTT,CASSFNRGFYNSPLHF
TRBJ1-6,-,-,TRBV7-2,TGTGCCAGCAGCTTAGAACAGAGCCCAGGGAATAATTCACCCCTCCACTTT,CASSLEQSPGNNSPLHF
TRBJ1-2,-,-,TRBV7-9,TGTGCCAGCAGCCCTAGGGGTCAAGACGGCTACACCTTC,CASSPRGQDGYTF
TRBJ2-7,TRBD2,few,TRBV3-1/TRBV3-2,TGTGCCAGCAGCCGCCGGACTAGCGGGGGCTGGACGACATACGAGCAGTACTTC,CASSRRTSGGWTTYEQYF
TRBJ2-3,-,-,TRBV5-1,TGCGCCAGCAGCTTGGAGCTAGTCAATGTCGCAGATACGCAGTATTTT,CASSLELVNVADTQYF
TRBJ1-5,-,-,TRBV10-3,TGTGCCATCAGTGAGTCACAGGGATTCGATAGCAATCAGCCCCAGCATTTT,CAISESQGFDSNQPQHF
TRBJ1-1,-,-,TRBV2,TGTGCCAGCAGTGCGGGCACTGAAGCTTTCTTT,CASSAGTEAFF
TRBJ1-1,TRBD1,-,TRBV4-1,TGCGCCAGCAGCCTTGGAACAGGGGTGAACACTGAAGCTTTCTTT,CASSLGTGVNTEAFF
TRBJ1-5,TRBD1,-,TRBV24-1,TGTGCCTCTCAGGCGGGAGGGGGCTACAGTCAGCCCCAGCATTTT,CASQAGGGYSQPQHF
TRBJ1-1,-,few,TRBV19,TGTGCCAGTAGTATAGCAAGGGGGAACACTGAAGCTTTCTTT,CASSIARGNTEAFF
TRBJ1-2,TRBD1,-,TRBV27,TGTGCCAGCAGTTTCAATGCGTATAGACAGGGCGCTACGTATGGCTACACCTTC,CASSFNAYRQGATYGYTF
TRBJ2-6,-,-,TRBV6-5,TGTGCCACCCTCCAGTCTGGGGCCAACGTCCTGACTTTC,CATLQSGANVLTF